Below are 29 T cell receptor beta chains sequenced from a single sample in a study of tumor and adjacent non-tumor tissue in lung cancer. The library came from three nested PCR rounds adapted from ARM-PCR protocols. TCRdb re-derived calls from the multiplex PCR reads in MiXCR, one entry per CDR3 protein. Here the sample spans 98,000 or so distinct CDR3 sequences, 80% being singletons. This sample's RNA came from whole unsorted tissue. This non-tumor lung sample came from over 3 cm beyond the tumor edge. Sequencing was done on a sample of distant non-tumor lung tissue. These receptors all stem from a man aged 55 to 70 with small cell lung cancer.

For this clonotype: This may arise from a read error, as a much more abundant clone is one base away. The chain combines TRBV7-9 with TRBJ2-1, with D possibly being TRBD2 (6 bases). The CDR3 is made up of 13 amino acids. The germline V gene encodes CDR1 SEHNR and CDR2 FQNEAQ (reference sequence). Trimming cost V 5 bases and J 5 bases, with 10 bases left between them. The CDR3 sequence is CASSRREDNEQFF. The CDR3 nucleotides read TGTGCCAGCAGCCGGAGGGAGGACAATGAGCAGTTCTTC.

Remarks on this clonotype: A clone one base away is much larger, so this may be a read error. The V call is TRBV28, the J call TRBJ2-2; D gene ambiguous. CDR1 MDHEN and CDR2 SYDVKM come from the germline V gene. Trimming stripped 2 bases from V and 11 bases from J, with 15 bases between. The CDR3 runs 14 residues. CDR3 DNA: TGTGCCAGCAGTTTACAAACCCGGTCCCTAGAGCTGTTTTTT. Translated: CASSLQTRSLELFF.

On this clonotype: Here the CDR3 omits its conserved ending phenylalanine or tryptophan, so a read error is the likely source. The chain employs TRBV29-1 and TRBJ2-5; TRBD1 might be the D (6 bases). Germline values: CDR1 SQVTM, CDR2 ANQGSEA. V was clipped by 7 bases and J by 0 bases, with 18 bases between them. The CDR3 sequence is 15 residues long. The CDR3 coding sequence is TGCAGCGCAAATCCGGGACAAGGGAACCAAGAGACCCAGTACTCC. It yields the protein CSANPGQGNQETQYS.

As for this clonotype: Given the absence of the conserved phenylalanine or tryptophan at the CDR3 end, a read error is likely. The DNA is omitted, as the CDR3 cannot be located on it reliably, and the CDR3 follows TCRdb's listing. The CDR3: CTSQMRQGDNEQFI. The genes are TRBV11-2 and TRBJ2-1; the table's D gene call, TRBD2, was not cross checked with the DNA. Including both end residues, the CDR3 is 14 amino acids long. The germline V gene encodes CDR1 SGHAT and CDR2 FQNNGV.

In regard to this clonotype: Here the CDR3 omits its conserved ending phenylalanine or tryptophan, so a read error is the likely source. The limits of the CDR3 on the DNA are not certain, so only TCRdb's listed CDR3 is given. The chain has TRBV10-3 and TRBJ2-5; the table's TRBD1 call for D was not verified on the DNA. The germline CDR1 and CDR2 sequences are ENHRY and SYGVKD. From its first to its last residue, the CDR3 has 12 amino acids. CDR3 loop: CTISAREETQHL.

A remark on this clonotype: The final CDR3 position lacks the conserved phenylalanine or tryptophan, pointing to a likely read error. The CDR3 protein is CTSSLEARLVEQFI. The CDR3 DNA reads TGTACCAGCAGCTTAGAGGCAAGGTTGGTTGAGCAGTTCATC. The chain is built from TRBV11-2 and TRBJ2-1; D is ambiguous. This CDR3 comprises 14 residues. CDR1 and CDR2 (germline): SGHAT, FQNNGV.

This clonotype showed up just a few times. The CDR3 DNA follows: TGCAGTGCTAGACATGTCCGACTTATTATCGATGAGCAGTTCTTC. This gives the protein CSARHVRLIIDEQFF. The gene calls are TRBV20-1 and TRBJ2-1; D unclear. Germline V gene data show CDR1 as DFQATT and CDR2 as SNEGSKA (reference sequence). CDR3 size: 15 residues. V dropped 2 bases and J dropped 8 bases, with 19 bases sitting between them.

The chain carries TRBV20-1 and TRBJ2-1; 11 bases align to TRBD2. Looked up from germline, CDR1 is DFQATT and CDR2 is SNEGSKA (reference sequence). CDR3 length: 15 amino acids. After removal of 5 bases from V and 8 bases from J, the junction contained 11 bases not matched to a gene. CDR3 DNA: TGCAGTGCTCGACCCGAGACTAGCGGGGTAGATGAGCAGTTCTTC. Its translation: CSARPETSGVDEQFF.

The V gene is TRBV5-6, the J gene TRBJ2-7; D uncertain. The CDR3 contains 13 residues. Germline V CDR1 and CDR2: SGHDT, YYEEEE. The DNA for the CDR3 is TGTGGCAGCACCCTCCGTGGGGTATACGAGCAGTATGTC. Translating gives CGSTLRGVYEQYV.

This chain's CDR3 is CATSRDRGGGNEKLFF. The CDR3 DNA reads as TGTGCCACCAGCAGAGACCGGGGGGGTGGAAACGAAAAACTGTTTTTT. This chain joins TRBV15 and TRBJ1-4; tentatively, D is TRBD1 (5 bases). The CDR3 is made up of 16 amino acids. V was pared by 0 bases and J by 8 bases, with 16 bases between. Germline CDR1 reads LNHNV; CDR2 reads YYDKDF (reference sequence).

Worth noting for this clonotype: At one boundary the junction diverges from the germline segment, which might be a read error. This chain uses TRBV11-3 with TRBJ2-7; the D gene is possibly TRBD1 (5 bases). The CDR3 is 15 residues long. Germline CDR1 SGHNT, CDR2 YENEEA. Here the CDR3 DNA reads TGTACCAGCAGCTTAGTCCCAGGGCCCACCTACGAGCGGTACTTC. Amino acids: CTSSLVPGPTYERYF.

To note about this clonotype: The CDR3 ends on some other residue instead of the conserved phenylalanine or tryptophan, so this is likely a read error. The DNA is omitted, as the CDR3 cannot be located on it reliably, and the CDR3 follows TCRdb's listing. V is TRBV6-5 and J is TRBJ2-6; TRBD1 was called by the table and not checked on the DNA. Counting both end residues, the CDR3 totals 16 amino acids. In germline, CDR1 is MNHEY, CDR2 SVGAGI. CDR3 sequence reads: CASSPQGVSGANVLTL.

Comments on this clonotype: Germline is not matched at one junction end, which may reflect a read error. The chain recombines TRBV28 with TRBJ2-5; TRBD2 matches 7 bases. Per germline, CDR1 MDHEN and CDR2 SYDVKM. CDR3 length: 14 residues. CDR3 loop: CASSPGGGSETQHF. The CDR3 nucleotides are TGTGCCAGCTCCCCTGGGGGGGGAAGTGAGACTCAGCACTTC.

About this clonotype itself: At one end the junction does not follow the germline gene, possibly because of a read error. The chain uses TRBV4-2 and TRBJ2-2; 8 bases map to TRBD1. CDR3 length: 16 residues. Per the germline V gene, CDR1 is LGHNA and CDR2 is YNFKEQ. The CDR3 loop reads CARSQMGQANTRELFF. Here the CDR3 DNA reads TGTGCCAGAAGCCAGATGGGACAGGCGAACACCAGGGAGCTGTTTTTT.

CDR3 sequence reads: CASSAQGANGLYSYTF. The CDR3 DNA reads as TGTGCCAGCAGTGCACAGGGTGCCAATGGTTTGTATAGCTACACCTTC. The J gene is TRBJ1-2, the V gene TRBV6-1, with D possibly being TRBD1 (6 bases). This CDR3 spans 16 amino acids. Between the trimmed V and J ends, which lost 4 bases and 9 bases, there was a span of 24 bases. Germline-derived CDR1 and CDR2 are MNHNS and SASEGT.

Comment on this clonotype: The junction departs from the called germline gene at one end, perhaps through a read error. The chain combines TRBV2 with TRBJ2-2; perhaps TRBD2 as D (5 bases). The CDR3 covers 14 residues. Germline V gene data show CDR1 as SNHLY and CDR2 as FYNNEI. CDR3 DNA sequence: TGTGCCAGCCGAACGCATGGTCCCACCGGGGAGCTAGTTTTT. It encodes CASRTHGPTGELVF.

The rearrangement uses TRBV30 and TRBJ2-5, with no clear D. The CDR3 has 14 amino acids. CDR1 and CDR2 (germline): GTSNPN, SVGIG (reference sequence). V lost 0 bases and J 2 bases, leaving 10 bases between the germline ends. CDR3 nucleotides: TGTGCCTGGAGTGTGTTTGTGGTGCAAGAGACCCAGTACTTC. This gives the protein CAWSVFVVQETQYF.

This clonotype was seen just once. The CDR3 region has the DNA TGTGCTAGAGGTGTGGCTTGGGGACAGGAGGTTTATGAGCAGTTCTTC. Its protein product is CARGVAWGQEVYEQFF. The J gene is TRBJ2-1, the V gene TRBV12-5; TRBD1 aligns across 8 bases. The CDR3 sequence is 16 residues long. The trim removed 9 bases at V and 8 bases at J, leaving 18 bases unmatched. The germline CDR1 and CDR2 sequences are LGHNT and FRNRAP. Filled out from reference TRBV12-5 and TRBJ2-1, the complete variable domain reads DARVTQTPRHKVTEMGQEVTMRCQPILGHNTVFWYRQTMMQGLELLAYFRNRAPLDDSGMPKDRFSAEMPDATLATLKIQPSEPRDSAVYFCARGVAWGQEVYEQFFGPGTRLTVL.

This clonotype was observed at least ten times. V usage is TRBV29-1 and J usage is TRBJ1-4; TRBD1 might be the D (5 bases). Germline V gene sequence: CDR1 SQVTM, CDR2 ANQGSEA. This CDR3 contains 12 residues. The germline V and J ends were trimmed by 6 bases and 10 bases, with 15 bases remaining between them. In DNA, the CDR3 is TGCAGCGTAGGGGCCACTCGGGGAAAACTGTTTTTT. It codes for CSVGATRGKLFF.

In nucleotides, the CDR3 is TGTGCCAGTAGGGATACGGGAGGGTCTACGCCAGGAAACACCATATATTTT. It translates to CASRDTGGSTPGNTIYF. The chain combines TRBV6-1 with TRBJ1-3; D call uncertain. The V gene's germline CDR1 is MNHNS and CDR2 SASEGT. V shed 9 bases and J shed 4 bases, with 25 bases lying between them. The CDR3 length is 17 residues.

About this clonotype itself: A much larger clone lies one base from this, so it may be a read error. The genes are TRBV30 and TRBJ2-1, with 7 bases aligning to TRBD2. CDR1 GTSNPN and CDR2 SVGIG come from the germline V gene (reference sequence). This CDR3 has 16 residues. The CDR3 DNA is TGTACCTGGAGTGATGGGCGGACTAGTATGTACAATGAGCAGTTCTTC. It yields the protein CTWSDGRTSMYNEQFF.

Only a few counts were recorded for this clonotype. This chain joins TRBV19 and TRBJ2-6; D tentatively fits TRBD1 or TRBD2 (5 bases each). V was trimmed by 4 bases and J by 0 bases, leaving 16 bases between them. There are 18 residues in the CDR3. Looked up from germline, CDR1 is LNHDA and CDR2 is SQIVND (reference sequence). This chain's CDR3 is CASSTKGRMISGANVLTF. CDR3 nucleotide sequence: TGTGCCAGTAGTACTAAGGGACGGATGATCTCTGGGGCCAACGTCCTGACTTTC.

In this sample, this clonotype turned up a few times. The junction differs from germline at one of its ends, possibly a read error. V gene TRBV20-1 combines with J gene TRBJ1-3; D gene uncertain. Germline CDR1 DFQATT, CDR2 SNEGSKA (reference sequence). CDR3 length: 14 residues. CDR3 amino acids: CSAADSYSGNIIYF. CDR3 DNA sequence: TGCAGTGCTGCCGACTCGTACTCTGGAAACATCATATATTTT.

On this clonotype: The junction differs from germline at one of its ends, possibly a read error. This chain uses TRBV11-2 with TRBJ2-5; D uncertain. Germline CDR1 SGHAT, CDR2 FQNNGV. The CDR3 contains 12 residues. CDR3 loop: CASSVTRTQEHF. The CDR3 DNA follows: TGTGCCAGCAGCGTAACCAGGACCCAAGAACACTTT.

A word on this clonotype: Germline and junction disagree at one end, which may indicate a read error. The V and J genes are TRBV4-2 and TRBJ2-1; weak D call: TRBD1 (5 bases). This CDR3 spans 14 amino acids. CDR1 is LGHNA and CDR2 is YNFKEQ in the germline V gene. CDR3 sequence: CASSQVSGNNDQFF. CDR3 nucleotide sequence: TGTGCCAGCAGTCAAGTATCAGGGAACAATGACCAGTTCTTC.

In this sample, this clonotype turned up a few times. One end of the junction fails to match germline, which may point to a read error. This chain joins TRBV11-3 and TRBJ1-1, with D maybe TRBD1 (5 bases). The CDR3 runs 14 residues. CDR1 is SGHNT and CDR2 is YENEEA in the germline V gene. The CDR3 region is CASSHTRESTEAFF. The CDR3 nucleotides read TGTGCTAGCAGCCATACCAGGGAGAGCACTGAAGCTTTCTTT.

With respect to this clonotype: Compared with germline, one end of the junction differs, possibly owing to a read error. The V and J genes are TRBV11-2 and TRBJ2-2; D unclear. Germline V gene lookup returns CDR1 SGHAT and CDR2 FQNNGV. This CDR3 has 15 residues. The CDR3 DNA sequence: TGTGCCAGCAGCTTAGTGTGGTCGATCACCCGGGAGCTGTTTTTT. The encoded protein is CASSLVWSITRELFF.

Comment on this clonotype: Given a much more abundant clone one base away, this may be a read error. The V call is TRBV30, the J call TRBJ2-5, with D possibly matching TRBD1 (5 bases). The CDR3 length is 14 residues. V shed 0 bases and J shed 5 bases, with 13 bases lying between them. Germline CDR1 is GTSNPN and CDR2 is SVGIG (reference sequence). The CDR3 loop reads CAWSVFGAHETQYF. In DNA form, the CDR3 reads TGTGCCTGGAGTGTGTTTGGGGCGCATGAGACCCAGTACTTC.

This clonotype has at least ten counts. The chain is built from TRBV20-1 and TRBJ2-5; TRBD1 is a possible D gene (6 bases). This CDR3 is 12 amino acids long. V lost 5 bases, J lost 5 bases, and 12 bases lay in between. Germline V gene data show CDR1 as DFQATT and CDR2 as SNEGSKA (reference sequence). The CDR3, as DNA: TGCAGTGCTCGGGACATCGCCGAGACCCAGTACTTC. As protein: CSARDIAETQYF.